This T cell receptor (beta chain) emerged from a study of blood T cell repertoires in COVID-19. Study background: Collection of acute and convalescent COVID-19 samples took place in the United States, Italy and Spain. PBMCs, B-cell-depleted T cells, or T cells provided the cDNA or gDNA that made up the material.

In the original workflow: Estimates of nucleated cell counts were drawn from the amplification of reference gene primers. The assay was immunoSEQ multiplex PCR, and TCRdb's table has in-frame clones only and misses some. V and J calls and clone size are those listed in that table; D and trimming were worked out from the DNA. The sample shows hundreds of thousands of clones, under 95% of them seen only once. Germline loops: CDR1 SGHTA, CDR2 FQGNSA. The CDR3 loop spans 17 amino acids. J was trimmed by 3 bases and V by 4 bases; bases with no gene match: 8. The chain links TRBV7-2 to TRBJ2-2, with TRBD2 matching over 10 bases. Sequenced sample: peripheral blood. The clonotype was recovered from a woman between 18 and 29 years old who had recovered from COVID-19. The CDR3 sequence: CASSSPGTSDHTGELFF. DNA for the CDR3: TGTGCCAGCAGCTCCCCCGGGACTAGCGACCACACCGGGGAGCTGTTTTTT.